The clone carrying this TCR beta chain was detected ten times or more. The antigen is not known. The source of the sample is a study of T cell repertoires in cytomegalovirus infection. Points from the study as a whole: Frequencies of public TCR beta families were cumulated, and this identified carriers of CMV plus the relevant HLA. Dominating the ex vivo response were HLA-C-restricted CMV-specific TCR beta clonotypes.

Each CDR3 protein gets one entry after TCRdb re-called the reads with MiXCR. Among 450,000 to 550,000 distinct CDR3 sequences listed, 16% were seen once. The receptor's source is a human donor in good health (CMV status not recorded). Some clones in this sample may be carry-over from other donors' samples. Sequencing used CD8+ T cells from PBMCs.

DNA of the CDR3: TGTGCCAGCAGCTTAAACTTTCCGGGTGGCTCTGGAAACACCATATATTTT. Amino acids: CASSLNFPGGSGNTIYF. The chain recombines TRBV7-2 with TRBJ1-3; D not resolved. Trimming took 2 bases from V and 0 from J, leaving 14 bases between them. CDR3 length equals 17 residues. CDR1 and CDR2 (germline): SGHTA, FQGNSA. The whole variable domain, filled in from reference TRBV7-2 and TRBJ1-3, reads GAGVSQSPSNKVTEKGKDVELRCDPISGHTALYWYRQSLGQGLEFLIYFQGNSAPDKSGLPSDRFSAERTGGSVSTLTIQRTQQEDSAVYLCASSLNFPGGSGNTIYFGEGSWLTVV.